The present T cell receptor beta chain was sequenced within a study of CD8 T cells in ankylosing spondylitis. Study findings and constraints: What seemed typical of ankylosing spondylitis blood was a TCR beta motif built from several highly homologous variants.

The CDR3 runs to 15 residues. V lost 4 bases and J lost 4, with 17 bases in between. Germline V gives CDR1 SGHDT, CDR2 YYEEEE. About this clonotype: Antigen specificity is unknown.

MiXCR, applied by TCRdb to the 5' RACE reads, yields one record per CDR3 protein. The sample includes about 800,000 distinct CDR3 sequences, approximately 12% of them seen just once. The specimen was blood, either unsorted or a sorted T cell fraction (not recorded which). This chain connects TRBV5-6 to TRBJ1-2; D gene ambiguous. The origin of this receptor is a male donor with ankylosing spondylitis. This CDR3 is CASSHPDTLVYGYTF. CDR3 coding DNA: TGTGCCAGCAGCCACCCTGACACGCTCGTCTATGGCTACACCTTC.